The 12 T cell receptor beta chains below all came from one sample that was sequenced in a study of T cell responses to AZD1222 COVID-19 vaccine. Clones were read by immunoSEQ multiplex PCR, and TCRdb kept only the in-frame ones, dropping some. The data contain 95,000 to 130,000 clones, roughly 87% of them seen just once; the ten biggest clones take up 6.5% to 9.5%. Sequencing was performed on peripheral blood, taken on day 0 of AZD1222 vaccination. All receptors derive from an adult in good health.

The V gene is TRBV28, the J gene TRBJ1-2; D is perhaps TRBD1 (5 bases). The CDR3 loop spans 12 amino acids. The germline CDR1 and CDR2 sequences are MDHEN and SYDVKM. Trimming removed 3 bases at V and 8 bases at J, with 10 bases between. The CDR3 DNA follows: TGTGCCAGCAGTTTGGTAGGGGTCGGCTACACCTTC. Encoded protein: CASSLVGVGYTF.

The V call is TRBV7-9, the J call TRBJ1-3; 8 nucleotides align to TRBD1. The CDR3 contains 16 residues. CDR1 and CDR2 (germline): SEHNR, FQNEAQ (reference sequence). J lost 3 bases, V lost 2 bases, and 6 bases had no gene match. DNA of the CDR3: TGTGCCAGCAGCTTAACTGGCAGGGGGCTTGGAAACACCATATATTTT. It specifies CASSLTGRGLGNTIYF.

V usage is TRBV5-6 and J usage is TRBJ1-2; 12 bases match TRBD1. This CDR3 region has 16 residues. Germline CDR1 and CDR2: SGHDT and YYEEEE. Trimming removed 4 bases from V and 7 bases from J; junction bases left unmatched: 11. The DNA of the CDR3 is TGTGCCAGCAGCCGTATCCGGGACAGGGGGCCTAGTGGCTACACCTTC. Translated: CASSRIRDRGPSGYTF.

This clone has only one observation. This chain joins TRBV28 and TRBJ2-7; D is unclear. CDR3 length: 12 amino acids. The ends were cut back, 6 bases at V and 3 bases at J, with 9 bases in the middle. Germline CDR1 and CDR2: MDHEN and SYDVKM. CDR3 nucleotide sequence: TGTGCCAGCAGGGTGACGGGCTACGAGCAGTACTTC. Translation gives CASRVTGYEQYF.

The chain employs TRBV11-2 and TRBJ1-4, with TRBD1 matching 7 bases. This CDR3 has 16 residues. Germline trimming cut 1 base from V and 8 bases from J; bases unmatched to any gene: 10. In germline, CDR1 is SGHAT, CDR2 FQNNGV. CDR3 sequence: CASSLAEGAPGEKLFF. The CDR3 DNA sequence: TGTGCCAGCAGCTTAGCGGAGGGGGCGCCTGGGGAAAAACTGTTTTTT. The variable domain in full, completed from reference TRBV11-2 and TRBJ1-4, reads EAGVAQSPRYKIIEKRQSVAFWCNPISGHATLYWYQQILGQGPKLLIQFQNNGVVDDSQLPKDRFSAERLKGVDSTLKIQPAKLEDSAVYLCASSLAEGAPGEKLFFGSGTQLSVL.

This chain links TRBV2 with TRBJ1-2; D not resolved. The CDR3 totals 14 residues. V was trimmed by 1 base and J by 2 bases, leaving 8 bases between them. The germline CDR1 and CDR2 sequences are SNHLY and FYNNEI. CDR3 loop: CASSEVGENYGYTF. In DNA, the CDR3 is TGTGCCAGCAGTGAAGTCGGTGAGAACTATGGCTACACCTTC. Full variable domain (rest looked up from reference TRBV2 and TRBJ1-2): EPEVTQTPSHQVTQMGQEVILRCVPISNHLYFYWYRQILGQKVEFLVSFYNNEISEKSEIFDDQFSVERPDGSNFTLKIRSTKLEDSAMYFCASSEVGENYGYTFGSGTRLTVV.

This chain links TRBV6-5 with TRBJ1-1; no clear D. The CDR3 length is 14 residues. Per the germline V gene, CDR1 is MNHEY and CDR2 is SVGAGI. The V end lost 3 bases, the J end lost 3 bases, and 11 bases lay between the germline ends. DNA of the CDR3: TGTGCCAGCAGTTATAGCAGGAGGGACACTGAAGCTTTCTTT. This sequence encodes CASSYSRRDTEAFF.

The chain employs TRBV7-6 and TRBJ1-1; D is unclear. The germline V and J ends were trimmed by 0 bases and 6 bases, with 11 bases remaining between them. The CDR3 is 14 amino acids. Germline assignment: CDR1 SGHVS and CDR2 FNYEAQ. CDR3 coding DNA: TGTGCCAGCAGCTTAGCGCCGGGCGGCTCTGAAGCTTTCTTT. This sequence encodes CASSLAPGGSEAFF.

The J gene is TRBJ2-7, the V gene TRBV28, with 7 positions matching TRBD1. The germline V gene has CDR1 MDHEN and CDR2 SYDVKM. The CDR3 runs to 16 residues. The V gene end was trimmed by 3 bases and the J gene end by 0 bases; junction bases not matched to a gene: 8. The CDR3 loop reads CASSLILGQNSYEQYF. CDR3 in DNA: TGTGCCAGCAGTTTGATTCTGGGACAGAACTCCTACGAGCAGTACTTC.

The chain has TRBV2 and TRBJ1-2, with TRBD1 as a possible D gene (6 bases). Trimming shortened V by 4 bases and J by 6 bases, and 15 bases separated the two germline ends. Germline CDR1 SNHLY, CDR2 FYNNEI. The CDR3 runs 14 residues. In DNA form, the CDR3 reads TGTGCCAGCAGTGGGGTGACAGGATTCGATGGCTACACCTTC. This codes for CASSGVTGFDGYTF.

This sequence joins TRBV9 and TRBJ1-2; the D gene is possibly TRBD1 (5 bases). Trimming took off 4 bases at V and 2 bases at J, with 15 bases between the two ends. The CDR3 is 15 residues long. CDR1 is SGDLS, CDR2 YYNGEE, per germline. The CDR3 nucleotides are TGTGCCAGCAGCTCAGTCCCGGGGACCAACTATGGCTACACCTTC. It translates to CASSSVPGTNYGYTF.

Notes on this clone: This CDR3 is also generated by other DNA sequences in the sample. The V and J genes are TRBV5-6 and TRBJ2-3; D not certain. The CDR3 extends over 13 amino acids. Trimming shortened V by 0 bases and J by 0 bases, and 2 bases separated the two germline ends. Looked up from germline, CDR1 is SGHDT and CDR2 is YYEEEE. The CDR3 DNA reads as TGTGCCAGCAGCTTGGGAAGCACAGATACGCAGTATTTT. The encoded protein is CASSLGSTDTQYF.